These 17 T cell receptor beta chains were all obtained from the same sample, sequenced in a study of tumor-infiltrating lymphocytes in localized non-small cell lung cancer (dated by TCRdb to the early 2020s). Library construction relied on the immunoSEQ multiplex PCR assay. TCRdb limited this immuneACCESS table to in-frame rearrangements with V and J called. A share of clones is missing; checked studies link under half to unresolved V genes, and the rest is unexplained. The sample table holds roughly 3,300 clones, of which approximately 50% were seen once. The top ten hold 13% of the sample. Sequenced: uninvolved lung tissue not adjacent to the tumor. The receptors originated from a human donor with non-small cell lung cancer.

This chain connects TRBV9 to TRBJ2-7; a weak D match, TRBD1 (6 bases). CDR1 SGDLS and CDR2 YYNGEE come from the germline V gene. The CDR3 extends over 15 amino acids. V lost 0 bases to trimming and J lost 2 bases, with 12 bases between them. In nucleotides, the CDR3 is TGTGCCAGCAGCGTAGCCCCGGACAGAGCCTACGAGCAGTACTTC. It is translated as CASSVAPDRAYEQYF.

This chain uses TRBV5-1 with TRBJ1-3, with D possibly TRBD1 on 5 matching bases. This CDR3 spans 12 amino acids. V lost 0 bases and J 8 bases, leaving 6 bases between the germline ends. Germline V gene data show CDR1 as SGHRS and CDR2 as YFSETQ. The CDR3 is CASSLVGDTIYF. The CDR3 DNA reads TGCGCCAGCAGCTTGGTAGGGGACACCATATATTTT.

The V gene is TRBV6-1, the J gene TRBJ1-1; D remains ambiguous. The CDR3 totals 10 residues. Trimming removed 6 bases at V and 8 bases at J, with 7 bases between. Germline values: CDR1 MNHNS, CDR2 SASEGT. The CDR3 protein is CASSHKEAFF. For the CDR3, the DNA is TGTGCCAGCAGCCACAAAGAAGCTTTCTTT.

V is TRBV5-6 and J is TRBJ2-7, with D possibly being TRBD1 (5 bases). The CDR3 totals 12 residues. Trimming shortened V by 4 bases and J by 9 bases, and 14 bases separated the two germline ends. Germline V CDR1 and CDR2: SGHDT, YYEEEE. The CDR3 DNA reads TGTGCCAGCAGCCAGCGTCAGGGTCCGCAGTACTTC. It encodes CASSQRQGPQYF.

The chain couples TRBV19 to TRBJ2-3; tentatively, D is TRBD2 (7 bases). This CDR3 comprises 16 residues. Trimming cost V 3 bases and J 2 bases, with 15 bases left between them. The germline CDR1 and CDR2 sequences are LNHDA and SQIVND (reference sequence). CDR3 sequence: CASSIRTGGDTDTQYF. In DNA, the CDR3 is TGTGCCAGTAGTATTAGAACGGGGGGCGACACAGATACGCAGTATTTT.

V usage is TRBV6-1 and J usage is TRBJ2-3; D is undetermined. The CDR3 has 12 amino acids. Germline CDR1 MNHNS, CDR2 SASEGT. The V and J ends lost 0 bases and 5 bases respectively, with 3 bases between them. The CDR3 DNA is TGTGCCAGCAGTGAAGCGGGAGATACGCAGTATTTT. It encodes CASSEAGDTQYF.

This CDR3 is CASSLGQAPYGYTF. The CDR3 nucleotides are TGTGCCAGCAGTTTAGGACAGGCCCCTTATGGCTACACCTTC. The V call is TRBV6-5, the J call TRBJ1-2; 7 positions agree with TRBD1. V trimming: 4 bases; J trimming: 5 bases; junction bases outside the gene matches: 7. This CDR3 region has 14 residues. Germline-derived CDR1 and CDR2 are MNHEY and SVGAGI.

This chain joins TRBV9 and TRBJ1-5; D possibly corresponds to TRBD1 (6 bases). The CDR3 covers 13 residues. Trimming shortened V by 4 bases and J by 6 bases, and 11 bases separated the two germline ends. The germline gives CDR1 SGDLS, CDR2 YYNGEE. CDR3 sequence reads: CASSPEGGQPQHF. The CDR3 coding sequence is TGTGCCAGCAGCCCCGAGGGGGGTCAGCCCCAGCATTTT.

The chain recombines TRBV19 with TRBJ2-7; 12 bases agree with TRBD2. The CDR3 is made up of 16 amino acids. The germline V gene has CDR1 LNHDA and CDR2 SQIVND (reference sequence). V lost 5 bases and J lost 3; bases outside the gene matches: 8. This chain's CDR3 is CASSSRTSGVYYEQYF. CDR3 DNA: TGTGCCAGTAGTTCCAGGACTAGCGGGGTGTACTACGAGCAGTACTTC.

The CDR3 spells CASSQDLTSQPWGWYF. The CDR3 nucleotides read TGCGCCAGCAGCCAAGACCTTACTAGCCAACCATGGGGGTGGTACTTC. The V call is TRBV4-3, the J call TRBJ2-7; TRBD2 is a possible D gene (6 bases). Per the germline V gene, CDR1 is LGHNA and CDR2 is YSLEER. Trimming stripped 0 bases from V and 12 bases from J, with 24 bases between. This CDR3 contains 16 residues.

The CDR3 bases are TGTGCCAGCAGCATAGAGGACAGAAGAAAAGAGACCCAGTACTTC. It yields the protein CASSIEDRRKETQYF. The rearrangement uses TRBV7-6 and TRBJ2-5; maybe TRBD1 (6 bases). V lost 5 bases and J lost 3, with 16 bases in between. The CDR3 loop spans 15 amino acids. CDR1 is SGHVS, CDR2 FNYEAQ, per germline.

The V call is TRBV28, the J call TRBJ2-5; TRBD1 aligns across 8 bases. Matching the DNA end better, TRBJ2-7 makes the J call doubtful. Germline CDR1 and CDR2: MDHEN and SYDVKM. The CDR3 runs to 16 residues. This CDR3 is CASSPTGTGRLYEQYF. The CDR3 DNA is TGTGCCAGCAGCCCAACCGGGACAGGCAGACTCTACGAGCAGTACTTC.

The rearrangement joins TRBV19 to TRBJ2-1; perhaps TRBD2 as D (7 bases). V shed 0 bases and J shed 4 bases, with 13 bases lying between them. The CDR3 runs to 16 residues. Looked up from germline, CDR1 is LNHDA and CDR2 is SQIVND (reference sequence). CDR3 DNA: TGTGCCAGTAGTATAGATTTGGGGGGGGCTTACAATGAGCAGTTCTTC. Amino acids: CASSIDLGGAYNEQFF.

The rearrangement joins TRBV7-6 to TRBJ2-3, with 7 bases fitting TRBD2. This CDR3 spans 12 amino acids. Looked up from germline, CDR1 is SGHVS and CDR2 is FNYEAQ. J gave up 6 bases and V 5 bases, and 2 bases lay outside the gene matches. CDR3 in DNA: TGTGCCAGCAGCCAGGGAGGGGATACGCAGTATTTT. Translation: CASSQGGDTQYF.

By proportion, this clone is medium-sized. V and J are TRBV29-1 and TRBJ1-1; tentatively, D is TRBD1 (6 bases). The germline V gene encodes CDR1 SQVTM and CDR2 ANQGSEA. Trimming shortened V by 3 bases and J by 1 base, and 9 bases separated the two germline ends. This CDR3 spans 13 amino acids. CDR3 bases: TGCAGCGTTGATGGGGGCAGGAACACTGAAGCTTTCTTT. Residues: CSVDGGRNTEAFF.

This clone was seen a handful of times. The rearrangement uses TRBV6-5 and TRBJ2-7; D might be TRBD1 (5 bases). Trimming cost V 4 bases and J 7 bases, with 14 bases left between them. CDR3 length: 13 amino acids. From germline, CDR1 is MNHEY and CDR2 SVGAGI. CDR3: CASSSVVRTEQYF. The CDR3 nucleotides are TGTGCCAGCAGTTCAGTGGTAAGGACAGAGCAGTACTTC.

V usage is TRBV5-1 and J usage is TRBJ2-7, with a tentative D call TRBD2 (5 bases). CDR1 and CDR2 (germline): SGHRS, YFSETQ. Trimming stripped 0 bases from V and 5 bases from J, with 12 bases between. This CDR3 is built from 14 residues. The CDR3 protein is CASSLAGNSDEQYF. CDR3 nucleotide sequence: TGCGCCAGCAGCTTGGCCGGGAACAGCGACGAGCAGTACTTC.